These 16 T cell receptor beta chains were all obtained from the same sample, sequenced in a study of immune heterogeneity within non-small cell lung tumors. Multiplex PCR was performed with 32 V and 13 J primers, and it amplified TCR beta CDR3. MiXCR, run by TCRdb on the multiplex PCR reads, gives a single entry per CDR3 protein. Seen here are around 23,000 distinct CDR3 sequences, 27% observed once, and the top ten hold about 4%. Template input, which was bulk tumor genomic DNA, totaled about 630 ng per sample. Collection of several biopsies per primary tumor, spaced far apart, took place during surgery. Their non-small cell lung cancer was newly diagnosed and untreated, and the patients underwent curative surgery. What was sequenced was lung tumor tissue. The receptor source for this set is a man aged 35 to 55 with non-small cell lung cancer.

Worth noting for this clonotype: A much larger clonotype is one base distant, so this may be a read error. The J gene is TRBJ2-7, the V gene TRBV2; 7 nucleotides agree with TRBD2. The length of the CDR3 is 13 residues. Germline CDR1 and CDR2: SNHLY and FYNNEI. CDR3 amino acids: CVSGRAGAGEQYF. CDR3 nucleotide sequence: TGTGTCAGCGGTCGTGCGGGAGCTGGCGAGCAGTACTTC. Variable domain in full (rest from reference TRBV2 and TRBJ2-7): EPEVTQTPSHQVTQMGQEVILRCVPISNHLYFYWYRQILGQKVEFLVSFYNNEISEKSEIFDDQFSVERPDGSNFTLKIRSTKLEDSAMYFCVSGRAGAGEQYFGPGTRLTVT.

Ten or more counts support this clonotype. The rearrangement uses TRBV20-1 and TRBJ1-4; 7 nucleotides align to TRBD1. CDR1 DFQATT and CDR2 SNEGSKA come from the germline V gene (reference sequence). The CDR3 has 13 residues. With 6 bases clipped from V and 8 bases from J, the junction kept 9 bases outside the gene matches. CDR3 loop: CSAERQGREKLFF. For the CDR3, the DNA is TGCAGTGCGGAACGACAGGGAAGGGAAAAACTGTTTTTT.

In its sample, this clonotype was seen many times. This chain joins TRBV4-1 and TRBJ1-3; D ambiguous. Germline CDR1 reads MGHRA; CDR2 reads YSYEKL. The CDR3 loop spans 17 amino acids. V was shortened by 0 bases and J by 0 bases, with 12 bases between the two germline ends. The CDR3 DNA is TGCGCCAGCAGCCAAGAAGGATCTACGGGCTCTGGAAACACCATATATTTT. Translating it yields CASSQEGSTGSGNTIYF.

To note about this clonotype: A read error may be the cause here, since a much bigger clone is one base away. The CDR3 loop reads CSCHQPGQGSLSQYF. The CDR3 region has the DNA TGCAGTTGCCATCAACCGGGACAGGGCTCTCTTAGTCAGTACTTC. The gene calls are TRBV20-1 and TRBJ2-7; 9 positions agree with TRBD1. This CDR3 is built from 15 residues. With 8 bases clipped from V and 10 bases from J, the junction kept 21 bases outside the gene matches. Germline loops: CDR1 DFQATT, CDR2 SNEGSKA (reference sequence).

As to this clonotype: A much larger clone lies a single base off, so this may be a read error. The gene calls are TRBV9 and TRBJ2-3; 8 bases fit TRBD2. CDR3 length equals 15 residues. V shed 4 bases, J shed 7 bases, and the junction held 11 bases outside the gene matches. CDR1 and CDR2 from the germline V gene are SGDLS and YYNGEE. The CDR3, as DNA: TGTGCCAGCAGCACCCGCCCGGGAGGGTTCTATACGCAGTATTTT. Encoded protein: CASSTRPGGFYTQYF.

This clonotype was recorded many times. The chain links TRBV15 to TRBJ2-3; D call uncertain. The CDR3 length is 15 residues. Between the trimmed V and J ends, which lost 5 bases and 4 bases, there was a span of 16 bases. Germline V gives CDR1 LNHNV, CDR2 YYDKDF (reference sequence). This CDR3 is CATSRRFGAADTQYF. The CDR3 coding sequence is TGTGCCACCAGCCGCCGTTTCGGTGCGGCAGATACGCAGTATTTT.

This clonotype was seen at least ten times. The genes are TRBV6-1 and TRBJ1-2; TRBD1 aligns across 7 bases. The CDR3 runs 12 residues. V gave up 5 bases and J gave up 8 bases; unmatched junction bases: 5. Germline lookup yields CDR1 MNHNS and CDR2 SASEGT. The DNA of the CDR3 is TGTGCCAGCAGTCCTAGGGGACAGGGCTACACCTTC. This encodes CASSPRGQGYTF.

This clonotype was seen a single time. A read error may be the cause here, since a much bigger clone is one base away. The chain joins TRBV2 to TRBJ2-2; D tentatively fits TRBD1 or TRBD2 (5 bases each). The CDR3 contains 14 residues. The germline V gene has CDR1 SNHLY and CDR2 FYNNEI. The DNA for the CDR3 is TGTGCCAGCAAACGGGACGGGAACACCGGGGTGCTGTTTTTT. Protein product: CASKRDGNTGVLFF.

This clonotype appeared a few times. One end of the junction is discordant with germline, which a read error may explain. The V gene is TRBV27, the J gene TRBJ2-1; the match to TRBD1 covers 7 bases. CDR3 length: 16 amino acids. The germline V gene has CDR1 MNHEY and CDR2 SMNVEV (reference sequence). CDR3 bases: TGTGCCAGCAACTTCAGGGGGACAGTCACCCGAGGTGATCAGTTTTTC. This gives the protein CASNFRGTVTRGDQFF.

About this clonotype itself: The CDR3 does not close with the conserved phenylalanine or tryptophan, likely indicating a read error. The chain links TRBV5-1 to TRBJ2-1; 11 positions agree with TRBD2. In germline, CDR1 is SGHRS, CDR2 YFSETQ. V shed 4 bases and J 1 base; nucleotides not matched to a gene: 7. The CDR3 has 17 amino acids. CDR3 DNA sequence: TGCGCCAGCAGCCCCCGACTAGCGGGAAGATCCTACAATGAGCAGTTCTTA. Amino acids: CASSPRLAGRSYNEQFL.

This clonotype has ten or more counts. The J gene is TRBJ2-7, the V gene TRBV10-3; perhaps TRBD1 as D (6 bases). This CDR3 is built from 15 residues. Deletions cut 3 bases from V and 0 bases from J, with 12 bases between. The germline gives CDR1 ENHRY, CDR2 SYGVKD. In DNA form, the CDR3 reads TGTGCCATCAGTGACCCCGGACAGAACTCCTACGAGCAGTACTTC. Protein sequence: CAISDPGQNSYEQYF.

This clonotype was recorded at least ten times. The V and J genes are TRBV6-1 and TRBJ2-1; TRBD2 aligns across 9 bases. CDR1 MNHNS and CDR2 SASEGT come from the germline V gene. The CDR3 has 14 residues. Trimming took 5 bases from V and 2 from J; bases not matched to a gene: 1. CDR3 DNA sequence: TGTGCCAGCAGTCGACTAGCGGCCTACAATGAGCAGTTCTTC. It encodes CASSRLAAYNEQFF.

This clonotype was seen a handful of times. The chain combines TRBV18 with TRBJ2-7, with D tentatively TRBD2 (5 bases). Trimming removed 4 bases from V and 2 bases from J, with 15 bases in between. Looked up from germline, CDR1 is KGHSH and CDR2 is LQKENI. The CDR3 runs to 15 residues. CDR3 DNA: TGTGCCAGCTCACAGGAGGCGACCAGTGCCTACGAGCAGTACTTC. It is translated as CASSQEATSAYEQYF.

This clonotype was seen at least ten times. The chain has TRBV19 and TRBJ1-1; D is ambiguous. The CDR3 sequence is 12 residues long. V dropped 3 bases and J dropped 4 bases, with 6 bases sitting between them. Germline V gene sequence: CDR1 LNHDA, CDR2 SQIVND (reference sequence). The CDR3 spells CASSMVRTEAFF. Here the CDR3 DNA reads TGTGCCAGTAGTATGGTGCGCACTGAAGCTTTCTTT.

The genes are TRBV11-3 and TRBJ2-1; 7 bases are a match to TRBD2. Trimming removed 0 bases from V and 6 bases from J; junction bases left unmatched: 8. CDR1 and CDR2 from the germline V gene are SGHNT and YENEEA. The CDR3 extends over 16 amino acids. This chain's CDR3 is CASSLEASGDLNEQFF. The CDR3 DNA is TGTGCCAGCAGCTTAGAGGCTAGCGGAGACCTCAATGAGCAGTTCTTC.

About this clonotype itself: A single base separates this from a much larger clone, so it may be a read error. The chain employs TRBV30 and TRBJ2-7, with 7 bases that match TRBD2. The CDR3 contains 12 residues. The germline V gene encodes CDR1 GTSNPN and CDR2 SVGIG (reference sequence). Germline trimming cut 0 bases from V and 10 bases from J; bases unmatched to any gene: 6. Here the CDR3 reads CAWSVYAGDQYF. For the CDR3, the DNA is TGTGCCTGGAGTGTGTATGCGGGAGACCAGTACTTC. The full variable domain, rest sourced from reference TRBV30 and TRBJ2-7, is SQTIHQWPATLVQPVGSPLSLECTVEGTSNPNLYWYRQAAGRGLQLLFYSVGIGQISSEVPQNLSASRPQDRQFILSSKKLLLSDSGFYLCAWSVYAGDQYFGPGTRLTVT.